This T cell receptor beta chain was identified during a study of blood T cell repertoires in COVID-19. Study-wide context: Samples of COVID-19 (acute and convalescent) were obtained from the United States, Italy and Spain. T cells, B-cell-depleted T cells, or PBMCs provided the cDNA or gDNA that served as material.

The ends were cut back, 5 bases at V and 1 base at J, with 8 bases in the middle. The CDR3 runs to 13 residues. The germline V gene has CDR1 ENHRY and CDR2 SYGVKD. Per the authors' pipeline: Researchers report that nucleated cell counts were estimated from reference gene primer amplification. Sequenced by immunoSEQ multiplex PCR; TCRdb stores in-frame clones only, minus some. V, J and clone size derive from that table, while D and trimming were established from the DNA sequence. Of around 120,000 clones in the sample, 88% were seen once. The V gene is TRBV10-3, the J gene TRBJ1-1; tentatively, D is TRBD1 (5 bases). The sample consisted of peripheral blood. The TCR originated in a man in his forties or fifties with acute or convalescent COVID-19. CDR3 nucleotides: TGTGCCATCAGTCCGACAGCGAACACTGAAGCTTTCTTT. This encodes CAISPTANTEAFF.